Presented here are 26 T cell receptor beta chains from one specimen sequenced in a study of cytomegalovirus exposure and HLA in healthy donors. The PCR had 60 Vbeta and 13 Jbeta primers. Data came from immunoSEQ multiplex PCR; TCRdb stores just in-frame clones and leaves some out. In the table there are about 110,000 clones, over 60% of which are singletons. Sequencing used PBMCs. Receptors were obtained from a man aged 30-40 years in good health and CMV-seropositive.

Notes on this clone: One junction end disagrees with the germline gene, perhaps due to a read error. V gene TRBV2 combines with J gene TRBJ2-7; perhaps TRBD1 as D (5 bases). The CDR3 has 16 residues. CDR1 is SNHLY and CDR2 is FYNNEI in the germline V gene. This CDR3 reads CASSESDRTLSYEQHF. The DNA of the CDR3 is TGTGCCAGCAGTGAATCCGACAGAACCCTTTCCTACGAGCAGCACTTC.

This clone was observed once. The rearrangement links TRBV18 to TRBJ1-2, with TRBD1 as a possible D gene (5 bases). Germline-derived CDR1 and CDR2 are KGHSH and LQKENI. This CDR3 is 12 amino acids long. The V gene lost 5 bases and the J gene lost 14 bases, with 18 bases spanning the gap. The CDR3 DNA is TGTGCCAGCTCAACCCGTTCCTCAGGGCAGACCTTC. It yields the protein CASSTRSSGQTF.

The CDR3 DNA reads as TGCGCCAGCAGCTTGAGGGGTGGGACAGGGGGCACTGAAGCTTTCTTT. Protein sequence: CASSLRGGTGGTEAFF. This chain joins TRBV5-1 and TRBJ1-1; 11 nucleotides match TRBD1. V shed 1 base and J 4 bases; nucleotides not matched to a gene: 6. Germline V gene sequence: CDR1 SGHRS, CDR2 YFSETQ. There are 16 residues in the CDR3.

As concerns this clone: The germline gene is not matched at one end of the junction; a read error may be the cause. The genes are TRBV4-3 and TRBJ1-2; TRBD1 might be the D (6 bases). This CDR3 comprises 16 residues. CDR1 LGHNA and CDR2 YSLEER come from the germline V gene. The CDR3 DNA is TGCGCCAGCAGCCAAGATCATGGGGGGGCGCATTATGGCTACCCCTTC. It specifies CASSQDHGGAHYGYPF.

V is TRBV5-1 and J is TRBJ1-1; no firm D call. Germline CDR1 SGHRS, CDR2 YFSETQ. The CDR3 has 14 amino acids. V was shortened by 3 bases and J by 4 bases, with 13 bases between the two germline ends. The chain's CDR3 is CASSSFTLGTEAFF. The DNA of the CDR3 is TGCGCCAGCAGCTCCTTCACCCTAGGCACTGAAGCTTTCTTT.

This chain connects TRBV18 to TRBJ1-1; D is unclear. Trimming pared 2 bases from V and 7 bases from J, leaving 17 bases between. Germline V CDR1 and CDR2: KGHSH, LQKENI. The CDR3 consists of 15 residues. This chain's CDR3 is CASSPGGSGSLEAFF. As DNA, the CDR3 is TGTGCCAGCTCACCAGGAGGGAGCGGGAGTCTTGAAGCTTTCTTT.

The chain couples TRBV6-5 to TRBJ1-3, with D unclear. CDR1 is MNHEY, CDR2 SVGAGI, per germline. The CDR3 covers 14 residues. Trimming removed 7 bases from V and 1 base from J, with 11 bases in between. The CDR3 reads CASIFGISGNTIYF. The CDR3 DNA is TGTGCCAGCATTTTCGGTATATCTGGAAACACCATATATTTT.

This clone was observed a handful of times. The sample has other DNA sequences that encode this CDR3 too. The V and J genes are TRBV5-4 and TRBJ1-2, with 9 bases identical to TRBD1. V shed 0 bases, J shed 5 bases, and the junction held 2 bases outside the gene matches. CDR3 size: 14 residues. The germline V gene encodes CDR1 SGHNT and CDR2 YYREEE (reference sequence). In nucleotides, the CDR3 is TGTGCCAGCAGCTTGGCCGGGACAGGGTATGGCTACACCTTC. It translates to CASSLAGTGYGYTF.

This chain links TRBV9 with TRBJ1-4; TRBD1 matches at 7 bases. The CDR3 is made up of 15 amino acids. V dropped 2 bases and J dropped 6; count of bases not matched to a gene: 7. The germline V gene encodes CDR1 SGDLS and CDR2 YYNGEE. CDR3 region: CASSVSGTADEKLFF. The CDR3 coding sequence is TGTGCCAGCAGCGTCTCCGGGACAGCGGATGAAAAACTGTTTTTT.

This chain joins TRBV2 and TRBJ2-5, with TRBD1 matching 7 bases. After removal of 6 bases from V and 2 bases from J, the junction contained 3 bases not matched to a gene. The CDR3 is made up of 13 amino acids. Germline V gene lookup returns CDR1 SNHLY and CDR2 FYNNEI. CDR3 amino acids: CASRTGKQETQYF. The DNA for the CDR3 is TGTGCCAGCAGGACAGGGAAGCAAGAGACCCAGTACTTC.

J is TRBJ1-2 and V is TRBV6-4; possible D gene TRBD1, 5 bases. CDR3 length: 13 amino acids. V was pared by 7 bases and J by 8 bases, with 17 bases between. From germline, CDR1 is MRHNA and CDR2 SNTAGT. The CDR3 sequence is CASTNQGPWGYTF. The DNA for the CDR3 is TGTGCCAGCACAAACCAGGGCCCATGGGGCTACACCTTC.

This chain uses TRBV13 with TRBJ2-5; D is ambiguous. Trimming stripped 4 bases from V and 3 bases from J, with 9 bases between. Germline loops: CDR1 PRHDT, CDR2 FYEKMQ (reference sequence). The CDR3 has 13 residues. This chain's CDR3 is CASSSAQEETQYF. CDR3 nucleotide sequence: TGTGCCAGCAGCTCCGCCCAGGAAGAGACCCAGTACTTC.

This clone was seen only once. The CDR3 loop is CASSQDGGQANTGELFF. In DNA form, the CDR3 reads TGCGCCAGCAGCCAAGATGGTGGCCAGGCCAACACCGGGGAGCTGTTTTTT. The rearrangement uses TRBV4-1 and TRBJ2-2, with unresolved D. CDR3 size: 17 residues. Between the trimmed V and J ends, which lost 0 bases and 2 bases, there was a span of 13 bases. Germline CDR1 and CDR2: MGHRA and YSYEKL.

The V gene is TRBV4-2, the J gene TRBJ1-6, with 7 bases that match TRBD1. CDR1 is LGHNA, CDR2 YNFKEQ, per germline. CDR3 length: 14 residues. V lost 6 bases and J lost 12; bases outside the gene matches: 11. CDR3 region: CASSRTGDRKPLHF. The CDR3 coding sequence is TGTGCCAGCAGTCGAACAGGGGATCGCAAACCCCTCCACTTT.

This chain joins TRBV7-8 and TRBJ1-1; tentative D call: TRBD1 (6 bases). Germline CDR1 reads SGHVS; CDR2 reads FQNEAQ. CDR3 length equals 14 residues. V dropped 5 bases and J dropped 4 bases, with 14 bases sitting between them. The DNA of the CDR3 is TGTGCCAGCAGCGCGAAGCAAGGGGGCACTGAAGCTTTCTTT. Translation: CASSAKQGGTEAFF. The full variable domain, in which reference TRBV7-8 and TRBJ1-1 provide the parts outside the CDR3, is GAGVSQSPRYKVAKRGQDVALRCDPISGHVSLFWYQQALGQGPEFLTYFQNEAQLDKSGLPSDRFFAERPEGSVSTLKIQRTQQEDSAVYLCASSAKQGGTEAFFGQGTRLTVV.

For the CDR3, the DNA is TGTGCCAGCAGCTTAGGACTAGCGGGGCCCTACGAGCAGTACTTC. It yields the protein CASSLGLAGPYEQYF. The J gene is TRBJ2-7, the V gene TRBV7-3; 12 nucleotides line up with TRBD2. The V and J ends lost 2 bases and 2 bases, in that order; junction bases with no gene match: 1. CDR1 and CDR2 from the germline V gene are SGHTA and FQGTGA. CDR3 length: 15 amino acids.

J is TRBJ1-4 and V is TRBV28; TRBD1 aligns across 9 bases. Germline lookup yields CDR1 MDHEN and CDR2 SYDVKM. With 5 bases clipped from V and 7 bases from J, the junction kept 14 bases outside the gene matches. CDR3 length equals 17 residues. Here the CDR3 reads CASSGPPHTGGGEKLFF. The CDR3 region has the DNA TGTGCCAGCAGTGGGCCCCCCCACACAGGGGGCGGTGAAAAACTGTTTTTT.

The V call is TRBV6-5, the J call TRBJ2-7, with TRBD2 identical over 10 bases. The V segment lost 2 bases and the J segment 3 bases; nucleotides outside the gene matches: 4. Germline CDR1 MNHEY, CDR2 SVGAGI. This CDR3 has 15 amino acids. The CDR3 reads CASSYERGGLYEQYF. The CDR3 DNA is TGTGCCAGCAGTTACGAGCGGGGGGGCCTCTACGAGCAGTACTTC.

V usage is TRBV9 and J usage is TRBJ2-7; 9 bases map to TRBD1. Germline V gene sequence: CDR1 SGDLS, CDR2 YYNGEE. This CDR3 comprises 15 residues. V lost 3 bases, J lost 5 bases, and 9 bases stayed unmatched. The CDR3, as DNA: TGTGCCAGCAGCGGGGGACAGGGAAGTCTCCACGAGCAGTACTTC. Translating it yields CASSGGQGSLHEQYF.

This clone is a singleton in its sample. Within the sample, other DNA sequences also encode this same CDR3. J is TRBJ1-1 and V is TRBV7-6, with D unresolved. Germline V CDR1 and CDR2: SGHVS, FNYEAQ. V lost 1 base and J 1 base, leaving 4 bases between the germline ends. The length of the CDR3 is 13 residues. The CDR3: CASSLGQNTEAFF. CDR3 sequence (DNA): TGTGCCAGCAGCTTAGGACAGAACACTGAAGCTTTCTTT.

This clone occurred once. This chain connects TRBV7-9 to TRBJ2-7; the match to TRBD1 covers 10 bases. Looked up from germline, CDR1 is SEHNR and CDR2 is FQNEAQ (reference sequence). This CDR3 is built from 14 residues. Losses at the gene ends were 5 bases for V and 4 bases for J; bases not matched to a gene: 5. CDR3 in amino acids: CASSPGTGVYEQYF. The CDR3 DNA reads TGTGCCAGCAGCCCCGGGACAGGGGTGTACGAGCAGTACTTC.

In this sample, this clone turned up once. This chain links TRBV19 with TRBJ2-7, with 10 bases aligning to TRBD1. V was pared by 3 bases and J by 5 bases, with 7 bases of the junction left unmatched. CDR3 length: 15 amino acids. From germline, CDR1 is LNHDA and CDR2 SQIVND (reference sequence). CDR3 residues: CASSIRDRGKDEQYF. For the CDR3, the DNA is TGTGCCAGTAGTATCCGGGACAGGGGAAAGGACGAGCAGTACTTC.

A note on this clone: The germline gene is not matched at one end of the junction; a read error may be the cause. The CDR3 DNA is TGTGCCTGGAGTGCCCGATTGGCTAACTATGGCTACCCCTTC. Its protein is CAWSARLANYGYPF. The chain joins TRBV30 to TRBJ1-2; D not certain. The germline gives CDR1 GTSNPN, CDR2 SVGIG (reference sequence). This CDR3 contains 14 residues.

The gene calls are TRBV4-3 and TRBJ1-4; 7 nucleotides line up with TRBD1. Per the germline V gene, CDR1 is LGHNA and CDR2 is YSLEER. The CDR3 spans 15 residues. V dropped 2 bases and J dropped 1; count of bases not matched to a gene: 1. The CDR3 reads CASSQNRGTNEKLFF. Here the CDR3 DNA reads TGCGCCAGCAGCCAAAACAGGGGAACTAATGAAAAACTGTTTTTT.

This clone showed up just a few times. This chain links TRBV29-1 with TRBJ1-1; D not certain. CDR3 length: 12 residues. CDR1 SQVTM and CDR2 ANQGSEA come from the germline V gene. V lost 3 bases, J lost 7 bases, and 12 bases lay in between. The CDR3 DNA sequence: TGCAGCGTTGAGGTTAGAGGGTATGAAGCTTTCTTT. Protein product: CSVEVRGYEAFF.

The chain employs TRBV9 and TRBJ2-1; 13 bases are a match to TRBD2. The CDR3 sequence is 15 residues long. The V and J ends lost 3 bases and 6 bases, in that order; junction bases with no gene match: 3. Germline-derived CDR1 and CDR2 are SGDLS and YYNGEE. This chain's CDR3 is CASSAGLAGANEQFF. DNA for the CDR3: TGTGCCAGCAGCGCTGGACTAGCGGGGGCCAATGAGCAGTTCTTC.